These 16 T cell receptor beta chains were all obtained from the same sample, sequenced in a study of molecular identifiers for immune sequencing clone quantification. TCRdb independently ran MiXCR on the PCR reads; one entry per CDR3 protein. The sample includes roughly 320,000 distinct CDR3 sequences, about a fifth of them seen just once. Sequencing was performed on naive CD8+ T cells from blood, with Jurkat cell RNA spiked in. Described subset: FACS-sorted CD8+CD4-CCR7+CD45RA+ naive T cells. The receptors derive from a human donor in good health. Some libraries in this study had Jurkat cell RNA spiked in.

In its sample, this clonotype was seen many times. CDR3 coding DNA: TGTGCCAGCAGTCACAAGGGACTAGCGGGAGATTGGGCAGGCACAGATACGCAGTATTTT. Translated: CASSHKGLAGDWAGTDTQYF. V and J are TRBV6-6 and TRBJ2-3, with TRBD2 matching 14 bases. CDR1 is MNHNY and CDR2 is SVGAGI in the germline V gene (reference sequence). Trimming cost V 5 bases and J 1 base; bases outside gene matches: 14. CDR3 length equals 20 residues.

The sample holds many counts of this clonotype. The chain employs TRBV29-1 and TRBJ1-4, with D unclear. CDR1 is SQVTM and CDR2 is ANQGSEA in the germline V gene. The CDR3 is 13 residues long. Trimming took 3 bases from V and 4 from J, leaving 9 bases between them. CDR3 coding DNA: TGCAGCGTTGATCTGGGGTATAATGAAAAACTGTTTTTT. This encodes CSVDLGYNEKLFF.

This clonotype was counted ten times or more. This chain uses TRBV7-9 with TRBJ2-7, with D unclear. The CDR3 totals 15 residues. The germline gives CDR1 SEHNR, CDR2 FQNEAQ (reference sequence). V lost 2 bases and J 0 bases, leaving 11 bases between the germline ends. In nucleotides, the CDR3 is TGTGCCAGCAGCTTATCAAGAGGACCCTCCTACGAGCAGTACTTC. Translating gives CASSLSRGPSYEQYF.

Only a few counts were recorded for this clonotype. The V call is TRBV27, the J call TRBJ1-4, with 7 bases identical to TRBD1. Germline CDR1 and CDR2: MNHEY and SMNVEV (reference sequence). The CDR3 runs 15 residues. V shed 6 bases and J 3 bases; nucleotides not matched to a gene: 7. The CDR3 here is CASSTGTAPNEKLFF. The CDR3 DNA follows: TGTGCCAGCAGCACCGGGACAGCCCCTAATGAAAAACTGTTTTTT.

This clonotype has a count of ten or more. V gene TRBV7-8 combines with J gene TRBJ2-1; the match to TRBD2 covers 11 bases. Germline CDR1 SGHVS, CDR2 FQNEAQ. With V trimmed by 4 bases and J by 4 bases, 3 bases remained unmatched. The CDR3 has 15 amino acids. The CDR3 spells CASSSTSGDYNEQFF. The CDR3 DNA sequence: TGTGCCAGCAGCTCGACTAGCGGGGATTACAATGAGCAGTTCTTC.

Comments on this clonotype: The germline gene is not matched at one end of the junction; a read error may be the cause. CDR3 nucleotides: TGTGCCAGCAGTTTACGGATCTTAGCGGGGCCAGATACGCAGTGTTTT. Its protein product is CASSLRILAGPDTQCF. This chain uses TRBV27 with TRBJ2-3; 8 bases are a match to TRBD2. This CDR3 region has 16 residues. The germline gives CDR1 MNHEY, CDR2 SMNVEV (reference sequence).

This clonotype was detected many times. The chain employs TRBV14 and TRBJ2-5; unclear D gene. V dropped 1 base and J dropped 3 bases, with 12 bases sitting between them. This CDR3 has 15 residues. Germline CDR1 and CDR2: SGHDN and FVKESK. CDR3 DNA sequence: TGTGCCAGCAGCCAAGGGTCACCCCCTAAAGAGACCCAGTACTTC. Translating gives CASSQGSPPKETQYF.

The genes are TRBV12-3 or TRBV12-4 and TRBJ2-2; 10 bases fit TRBD2. The CDR3 has 16 amino acids. Trimming removed 6 bases from V and 2 bases from J; junction bases left unmatched: 6. CDR3 loop: CASRAIAGGNTGELFF. The CDR3 nucleotides read TGTGCCAGCAGAGCGATAGCGGGGGGAAACACCGGGGAGCTGTTTTTT.

The chain uses TRBV9 and TRBJ2-5; 8 bases match TRBD1. This CDR3 spans 15 amino acids. J gave up 5 bases and V 0 bases, and 6 bases lay outside the gene matches. Germline values: CDR1 SGDLS, CDR2 YYNGEE. For the CDR3, the DNA is TGTGCCAGCAGCGTAGAACAGGGGGGTGCGGAGACCCAGTACTTC. It translates to CASSVEQGGAETQYF.

The sample holds many counts of this clonotype. CDR3 sequence reads: CASSLVVGASYEQYF. The CDR3 bases are TGTGCCAGCAGCTTAGTGGTTGGGGCCTCCTACGAGCAGTACTTC. The chain uses TRBV7-9 and TRBJ2-7, with D perhaps matching TRBD1 (5 bases). Trimming pared 1 base from V and 0 bases from J, leaving 10 bases between. The CDR3 consists of 15 residues. Germline V gives CDR1 SEHNR, CDR2 FQNEAQ (reference sequence).

J is TRBJ2-7 and V is TRBV6-2 or TRBV6-3; D is perhaps TRBD2 (5 bases). This CDR3 comprises 13 residues. CDR1 and CDR2 (germline): MNHEY, SVGEGT. Deletions cut 7 bases from V and 3 bases from J, with 13 bases between. CDR3 bases: TGTGCCAGCACCTCCGGGATCGGCTACGAGCAGTACTTC. This sequence encodes CASTSGIGYEQYF.

This clonotype was counted at least ten times. This chain's CDR3 is CASSTGWSNQPQHF. CDR3 nucleotide sequence: TGTGCCAGCAGCACCGGGTGGAGCAATCAGCCCCAGCATTTT. The chain is built from TRBV12-3 or TRBV12-4 and TRBJ1-5; the D is unclear. The germline V and J ends were trimmed by 6 bases and 1 base, with 10 bases remaining between them. The CDR3 length is 14 residues.

This clonotype appeared many times. The V call is TRBV7-2, the J call TRBJ2-7; weak D call: TRBD2 (6 bases). The length of the CDR3 is 16 residues. Trimming left V 4 bases short and J 4 bases short, with 20 bases between. Germline loops: CDR1 SGHTA, CDR2 FQGNSA. CDR3 protein: CASSSTWGVSRYEQYF. Written as DNA, the CDR3 is TGTGCCAGCAGCTCTACCTGGGGGGTATCTCGGTACGAGCAGTACTTC.

In its sample, this clonotype was seen once. This may arise from a read error, as a much more abundant clone is one base away. J is TRBJ2-5 and V is TRBV27; TRBD2 matches at 10 bases. This CDR3 contains 15 residues. From germline, CDR1 is MNHEY and CDR2 SMNVEV (reference sequence). CDR3 region: CAGSHQAGGQETQYF. The CDR3 nucleotides read TGTGCCGGCAGTCATCAAGCGGGGGGGCAAGAGACCCAGTACTTC.

This clonotype was picked up many times. The V and J genes are TRBV20-1 and TRBJ2-5, with D unresolved. The germline V gene encodes CDR1 DFQATT and CDR2 SNEGSKA (reference sequence). The V and J ends lost 1 base and 4 bases respectively, with 22 bases between them. There are 17 residues in the CDR3. CDR3 in amino acids: CSARASRRVQYLETQYF. The CDR3, as DNA: TGCAGTGCTAGAGCGTCCCGAAGGGTACAATATTTAGAGACCCAGTACTTC.

This rearrangement joins TRBV12-3 or TRBV12-4 to TRBJ2-2; 9 bases align to TRBD2. The CDR3 runs 16 residues. The ends lost 4 bases at V and 7 bases at J; junction bases unmatched: 10. CDR3 bases: TGTGCCAGCAGTTCCTCTAGGGCGGGGGGGGGCGGGGAGCTGTTTTTT. Translating it yields CASSSSRAGGGGELFF.